This T cell receptor (beta chain) was identified in a study of Graves' ophthalmopathy and Graves' hyperthyroidism. The CDR3 extends over 15 amino acids. Germline-derived CDR1 and CDR2 are SGHRS and YFSETQ. Trimming stripped 0 bases from V and 4 bases from J, with 13 bases between. Pregnancy or lactation, uncontrolled infections and other autoimmune diseases were grounds for excluding patients. Establishment of the diagnosis relied upon clinical symptoms, serum thyroxine, TRAb, thyroid ultrasound and orbital computed tomography. This clonotype was seen more than once but under ten times. As the template, RNA transcripts were used to amplify TCR beta CDR3 regions. The authors performed first-round RT-PCR with HTBI primers and then a second-round multiplex PCR. TCRdb passed the multiplex PCR reads through MiXCR, listing each CDR3 protein once. The data show about 1.1 million distinct CDR3 sequences, 36% seen once.

The chain employs TRBV5-1 and TRBJ1-1; weak D call: TRBD1 (6 bases). The receptor was derived from an adult man with Graves' hyperthyroidism. The sequenced material came from peripheral blood or thyroid tissue (not recorded which). CDR3 residues: CASSLEYRVVTEAFF. The CDR3 DNA reads TGCGCCAGCAGCTTGGAATACAGGGTTGTCACTGAAGCTTTCTTT.